This T cell receptor (beta chain) is drawn from a study of beta chain features in type 1 diabetes. Whole-study results and caveats: Type 1 diabetes patients had TCRB CDR3s that were shorter (moderately but significantly so) in all four CD4+ subsets. No resolution was reached here on whether HLA type influences TCRB rearrangement. Sequencing of cDNA might inflate the share of cells that strongly express TCR.

A note on this clone: Its antigen is still unknown.

The study reverse transcribed the entire isolated RNA, so it sequenced expressed TCRB transcripts. Clones were read by immunoSEQ multiplex PCR, and TCRdb kept only the in-frame ones, dropping some. The sample includes about 900,000 clones, about 17% of them seen just once. The CDR3 loop spans 9 amino acids. V shed 2 bases and J shed 9 bases, with 2 bases lying between them. The V gene's germline CDR1 is DFQATT and CDR2 SNEGSKA (reference sequence). This TCR came from a young woman in good health. The J gene is TRBJ2-1, the V gene TRBV20-1, with unresolved D. Input material: naive CD4+ T cells from blood. CDR3: CSARSEQFF. CDR3 coding DNA: TGCAGTGCTAGATCTGAGCAGTTCTTC.